This T cell receptor beta chain was sequenced during a study of blood T cells in healthy people across ages (dated by TCRdb to the mid-2010s). Study-level background: In model experiments, roughly one uniquely barcoded TCR beta cDNA molecule per two T cells was captured by template switching. The study measured age-related changes in TCR beta repertoire diversity using deep sequencing normalized with unique cDNA molecular identifiers. Donors were grouped into four age groups: young (average 16 years), middle-aged (39), aged (roughly 62) and long-lived (around 80). To avoid experimental bias, donors of different ages were distributed randomly across sequencing lanes. The study analyzed two additional independent replicas of 1 million unique cDNA reads from the same blood draw for two donors, one aged 18 to 30 and one aged 80 or older. On the study overall, not on this receptor specifically: Compared with the aged group, the long-lived group had more naive CD4+ T cells, fewer expanded clones and increased TCR diversity, a pattern suggesting age selection. A strong correlation was found between observed TCR beta diversity and the percentage of naive T cells measured by flow cytometry. As age increased, observed TCR beta diversity per million T cells dropped in a roughly linear way, and a significant reduction was already evident by age 40. Because donor CMV infection status was unknown, age-related changes in expanded clonotypes were potentially confounded. Conclusive comparison of naive and antigen-experienced compartments was prevented by the profiling of bulk unsorted PBMCs. Estimates of total diversity based on one million sequenced T cells were regarded as lower bounds and as underestimates.

Donors were under 40 systemically healthy Caucasian individuals from Russia aged roughly 6 to 90 years. Each donor gave 9 to 10 milliliters of peripheral blood, collected into EDTA-treated Vacutainer tubes. Ficoll-Paque density-gradient centrifugation was used to isolate PBMCs, with at least 6 million per sample. Trizol reagent was used to extract total RNA from PBMCs, with at least 6 micrograms per sample. For every donor, flow cytometry on a PBMC aliquot measured the percentage of naive CD45RAhigh/CD27high T cells. With regard to this clonotype: Its antigen is still unknown. Base qualities are missing; no much larger clone stands one base away.

Including the terminal cysteine and phenylalanine, the CDR3 comprises 17 residues. The CDR3 DNA has 51 bases and is translated from base 1. The germline V gene supplies CDR1 MDHEN and CDR2 SYDVKM. For this chain, trimming is 3 bases at the V end and 0 bases at the J end, and the number of junction bases without a gene match is 6. The library was prepared using 5' RACE. Sequencing relied on an Illumina HiSeq 2500. A second about 7 to 12 cycle PCR used a sample-barcoded 5' primer and a J-beta primer mix. A template-switch 5' adaptor carrying 12 random nucleotides introduced a unique molecular identifier onto each TCR beta cDNA molecule. Each sample yielded at least 3 million CDR3-containing paired-end reads. The Mint cDNA synthesis kit, primed by a TRBC-specific oligonucleotide, was used to synthesize first-strand cDNA from all RNA. Following uracil-DNA glycosylase treatment, all cDNA underwent a first 18-cycle PCR with the universal primers M1SS and BC2_uni_R. In the source study's methods: Normalization of each sample was performed by random selection of 1 million high-quality reads, each carrying a distinct molecular identifier. Instead of being binned into consensus sequences, reads that shared molecular identifiers were thrown out. MiTCR, set to a Q25 quality threshold and the strictest error-elimination algorithm, was used for CDR3 identification, clonotype clustering and error correction. A nonparametric unseen species model with Euler transformation was used to estimate a lower bound on total TCR beta diversity. TCRdb passed the public sequencing reads through fastp at Q25 and MiXCR, retaining productive beta sequences. Each entry merges the rows of one CDR3 protein and shows their most common DNA and genes. The V and J calls and clone size come from TCRdb's table, not from the authors' own analysis. The sample yields more than 800,000 distinct CDR3 sequences; more than 35% were counted once. The ten largest clones add up to 18% of the sample.

This TCR was recovered from a woman aged 55-70 years in good health. The chain joins TRBV28 to TRBJ2-1, with 9 middle bases fitting TRBD2. Sequencing used blood. The CDR3 region reads CASSLPTSGHSYNEQFF. The nucleotides read TGTGCCAGCAGTTTGCCGACTAGCGGCCACTCCTACAATGAGCAGTTCTTC.